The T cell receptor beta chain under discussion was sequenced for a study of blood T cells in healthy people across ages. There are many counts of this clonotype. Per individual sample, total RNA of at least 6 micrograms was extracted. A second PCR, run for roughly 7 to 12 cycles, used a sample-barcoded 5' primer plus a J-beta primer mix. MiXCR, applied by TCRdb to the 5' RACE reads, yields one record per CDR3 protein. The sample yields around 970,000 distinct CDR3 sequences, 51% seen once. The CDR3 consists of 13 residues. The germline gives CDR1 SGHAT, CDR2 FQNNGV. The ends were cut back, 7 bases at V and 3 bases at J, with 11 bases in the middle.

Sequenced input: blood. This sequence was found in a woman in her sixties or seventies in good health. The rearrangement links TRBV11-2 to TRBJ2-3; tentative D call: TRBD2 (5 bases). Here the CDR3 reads CASKLASTDTQYF. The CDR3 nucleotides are TGTGCCAGCAAGTTAGCGTCTACAGATACGCAGTATTTT. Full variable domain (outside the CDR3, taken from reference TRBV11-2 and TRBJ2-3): EAGVAQSPRYKIIEKRQSVAFWCNPISGHATLYWYQQILGQGPKLLIQFQNNGVVDDSQLPKDRFSAERLKGVDSTLKIQPAKLEDSAVYLCASKLASTDTQYFGPGTRLTVL.